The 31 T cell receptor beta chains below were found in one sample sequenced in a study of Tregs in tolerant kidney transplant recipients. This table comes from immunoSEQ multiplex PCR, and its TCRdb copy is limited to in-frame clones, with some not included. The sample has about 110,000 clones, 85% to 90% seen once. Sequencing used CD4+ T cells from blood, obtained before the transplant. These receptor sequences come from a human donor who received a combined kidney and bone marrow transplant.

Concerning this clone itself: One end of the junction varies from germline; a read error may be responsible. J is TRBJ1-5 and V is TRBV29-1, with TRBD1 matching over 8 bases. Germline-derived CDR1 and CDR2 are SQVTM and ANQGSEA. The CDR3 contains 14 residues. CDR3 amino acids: CSVQETGGNQPQHF. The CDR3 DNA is TGCAGCGTTCAAGAGACAGGGGGCAATCAGCCCCAGCATTTT.

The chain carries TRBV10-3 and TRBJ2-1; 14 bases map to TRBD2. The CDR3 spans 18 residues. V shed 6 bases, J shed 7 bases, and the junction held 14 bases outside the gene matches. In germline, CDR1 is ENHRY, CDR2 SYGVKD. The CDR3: CAISSGTSGRVSWNEQFF. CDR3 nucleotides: TGTGCCATCAGCTCCGGGACTAGCGGGAGAGTCTCGTGGAATGAGCAGTTCTTC.

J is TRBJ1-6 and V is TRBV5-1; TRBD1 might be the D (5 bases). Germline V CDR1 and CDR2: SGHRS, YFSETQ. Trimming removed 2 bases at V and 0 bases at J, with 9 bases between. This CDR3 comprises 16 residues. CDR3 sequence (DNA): TGCGCCAGCAGCTTACAGGAGAGCTCCTATAATTCACCCCTCCACTTT. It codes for CASSLQESSYNSPLHF.

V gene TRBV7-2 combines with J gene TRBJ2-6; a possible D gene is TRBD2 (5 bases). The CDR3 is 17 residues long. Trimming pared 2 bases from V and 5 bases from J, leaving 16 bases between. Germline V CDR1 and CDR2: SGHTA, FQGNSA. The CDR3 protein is CASSLRGSGFRANVLTF. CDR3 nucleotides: TGTGCCAGCAGCTTACGCGGGTCCGGGTTTCGGGCCAACGTCCTGACTTTC. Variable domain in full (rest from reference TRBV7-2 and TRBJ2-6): GAGVSQSPSNKVTEKGKDVELRCDPISGHTALYWYRQSLGQGLEFLIYFQGNSAPDKSGLPSDRFSAERTGGSVSTLTIQRTQQEDSAVYLCASSLRGSGFRANVLTFGAGSRLTVL.

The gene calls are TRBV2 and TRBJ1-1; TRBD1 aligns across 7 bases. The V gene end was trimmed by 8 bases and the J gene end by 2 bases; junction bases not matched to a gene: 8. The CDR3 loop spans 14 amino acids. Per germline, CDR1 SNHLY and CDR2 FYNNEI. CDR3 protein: CASLPGQANTEAFF. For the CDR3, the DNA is TGTGCCAGCCTCCCTGGACAGGCAAACACTGAAGCTTTCTTT.

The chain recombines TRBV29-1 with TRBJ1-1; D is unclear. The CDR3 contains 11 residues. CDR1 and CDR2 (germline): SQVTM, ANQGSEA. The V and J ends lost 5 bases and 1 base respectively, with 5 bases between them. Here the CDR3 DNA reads TGCAGCGTTCGACAGAACACTGAAGCTTTCTTT. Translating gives CSVRQNTEAFF.

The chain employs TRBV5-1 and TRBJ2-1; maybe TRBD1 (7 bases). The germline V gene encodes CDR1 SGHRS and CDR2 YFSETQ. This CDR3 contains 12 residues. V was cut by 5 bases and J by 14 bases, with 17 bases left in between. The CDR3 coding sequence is TGCGCCAGCAGACCTCAGGGGGGCGAGGAGTTCTTC. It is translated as CASRPQGGEEFF.

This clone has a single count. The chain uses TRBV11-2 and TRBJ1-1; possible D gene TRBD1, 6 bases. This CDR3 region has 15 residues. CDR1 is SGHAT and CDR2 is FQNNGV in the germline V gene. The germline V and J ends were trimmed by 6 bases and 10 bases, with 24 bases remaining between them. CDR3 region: CASRTLQGNNVGAFF. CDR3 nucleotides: TGTGCCAGCAGAACCTTACAGGGAAATAACGTCGGAGCTTTCTTT.

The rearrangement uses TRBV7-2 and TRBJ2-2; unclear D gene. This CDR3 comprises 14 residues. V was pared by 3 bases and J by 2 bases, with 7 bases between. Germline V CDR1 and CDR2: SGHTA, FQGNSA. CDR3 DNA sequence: TGTGCCAGCAGCTTGGCCTTAAACACCGGGGAGCTGTTTTTT. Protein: CASSLALNTGELFF.

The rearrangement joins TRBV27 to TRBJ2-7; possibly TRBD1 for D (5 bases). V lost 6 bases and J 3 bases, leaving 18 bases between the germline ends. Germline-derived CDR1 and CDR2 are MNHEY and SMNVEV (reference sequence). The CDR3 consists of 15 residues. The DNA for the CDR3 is TGTGCCAGCAGCCGGACCCAGGGAATTCTCTACGAGCAGTACTTC. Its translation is CASSRTQGILYEQYF.

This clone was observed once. Written as DNA, the CDR3 is TGTGCCAGCAGCCCCACGTGGCGGAGGGAGGATGAGCAGTTCTTC. Translated: CASSPTWRREDEQFF. The V call is TRBV6-5, the J call TRBJ2-1, with TRBD2 as a possible D gene (6 bases). Trimming left V 6 bases short and J 8 bases short, with 20 bases between. The CDR3 runs 15 residues. The V gene's germline CDR1 is MNHEY and CDR2 SVGAGI.

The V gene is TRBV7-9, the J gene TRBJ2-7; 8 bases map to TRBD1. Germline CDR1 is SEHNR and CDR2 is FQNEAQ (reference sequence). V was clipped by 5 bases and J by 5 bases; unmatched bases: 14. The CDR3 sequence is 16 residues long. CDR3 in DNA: TGTGCCAGCAGCCCGATAAGGACAGGGCTTGTCGACGAGCAGTACTTC. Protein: CASSPIRTGLVDEQYF.

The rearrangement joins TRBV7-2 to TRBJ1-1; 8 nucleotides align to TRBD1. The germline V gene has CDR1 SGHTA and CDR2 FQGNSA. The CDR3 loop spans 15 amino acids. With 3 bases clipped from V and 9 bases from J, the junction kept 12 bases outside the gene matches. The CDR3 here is CASSFEARGLPQAFF. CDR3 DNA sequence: TGTGCCAGCAGCTTTGAGGCCAGGGGGCTTCCCCAAGCTTTCTTT.

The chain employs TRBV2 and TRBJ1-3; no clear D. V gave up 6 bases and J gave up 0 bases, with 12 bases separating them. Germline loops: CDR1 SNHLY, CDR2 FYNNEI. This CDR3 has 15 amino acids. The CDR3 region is CASRPRGYSGNTIYF. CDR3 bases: TGTGCCAGCAGGCCACGGGGTTACTCTGGAAACACCATATATTTT.

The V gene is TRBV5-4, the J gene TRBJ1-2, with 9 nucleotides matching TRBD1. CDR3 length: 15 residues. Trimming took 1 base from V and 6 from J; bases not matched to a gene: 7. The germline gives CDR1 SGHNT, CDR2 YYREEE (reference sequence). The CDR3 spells CASSLIRDREDGYTF. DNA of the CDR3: TGTGCCAGCAGCTTGATTCGGGACAGGGAGGATGGCTACACCTTC.

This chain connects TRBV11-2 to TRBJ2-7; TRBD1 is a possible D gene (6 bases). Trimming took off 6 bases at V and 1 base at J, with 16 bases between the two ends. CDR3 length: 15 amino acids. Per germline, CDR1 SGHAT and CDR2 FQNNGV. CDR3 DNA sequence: TGTGCCAGCAGTGATCCAGGACAGCGATCCTACGAGCAGTACTTC. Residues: CASSDPGQRSYEQYF.

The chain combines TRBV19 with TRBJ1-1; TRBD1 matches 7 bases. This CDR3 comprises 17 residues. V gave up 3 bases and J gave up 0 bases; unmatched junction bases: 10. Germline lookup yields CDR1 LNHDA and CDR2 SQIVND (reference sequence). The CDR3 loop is CASSMTRDSHMNTEAFF. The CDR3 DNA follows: TGTGCCAGTAGTATGACCAGGGACAGTCACATGAACACTGAAGCTTTCTTT. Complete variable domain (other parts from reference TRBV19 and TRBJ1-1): DGGITQSPKYLFRKEGQNVTLSCEQNLNHDAMYWYRQDPGQGLRLIYYSQIVNDFQKGDIAEGYSVSREKKESFPLTVTSAQKNPTAFYLCASSMTRDSHMNTEAFFGQGTRLTVV.

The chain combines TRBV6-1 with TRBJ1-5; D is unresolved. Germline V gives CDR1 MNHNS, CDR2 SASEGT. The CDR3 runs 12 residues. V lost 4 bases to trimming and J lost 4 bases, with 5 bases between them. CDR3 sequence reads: CASSVGNQPQHF. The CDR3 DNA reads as TGTGCCAGCAGTGTCGGTAATCAGCCCCAGCATTTT.

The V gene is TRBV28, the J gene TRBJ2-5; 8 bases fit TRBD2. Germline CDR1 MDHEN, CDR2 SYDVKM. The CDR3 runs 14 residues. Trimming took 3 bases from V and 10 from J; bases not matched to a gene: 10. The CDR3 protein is CASSLGGGSGGQYF. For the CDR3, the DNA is TGTGCCAGCAGTTTGGGAGGGGGGAGCGGGGGCCAGTACTTC.

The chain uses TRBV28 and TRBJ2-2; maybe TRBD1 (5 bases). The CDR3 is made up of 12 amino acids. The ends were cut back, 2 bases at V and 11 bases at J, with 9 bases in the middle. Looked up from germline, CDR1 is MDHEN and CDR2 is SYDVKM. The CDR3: CASSLGHIELFF. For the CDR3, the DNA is TGTGCCAGCAGTTTAGGACACATAGAGCTGTTTTTT.

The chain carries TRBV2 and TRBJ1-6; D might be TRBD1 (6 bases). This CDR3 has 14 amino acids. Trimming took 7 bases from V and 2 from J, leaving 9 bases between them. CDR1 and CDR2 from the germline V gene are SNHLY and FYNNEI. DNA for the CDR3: TGTGCCAGCAAGGGGGAACCCTATAATTCACCCCTCCACTTT. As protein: CASKGEPYNSPLHF. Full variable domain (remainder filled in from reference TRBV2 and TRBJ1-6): EPEVTQTPSHQVTQMGQEVILRCVPISNHLYFYWYRQILGQKVEFLVSFYNNEISEKSEIFDDQFSVERPDGSNFTLKIRSTKLEDSAMYFCASKGEPYNSPLHFGNGTRLTVT.

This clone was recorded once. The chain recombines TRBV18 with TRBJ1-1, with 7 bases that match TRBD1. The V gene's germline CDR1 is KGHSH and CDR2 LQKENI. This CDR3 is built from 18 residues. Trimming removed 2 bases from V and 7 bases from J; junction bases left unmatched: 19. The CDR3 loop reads CASSPGLRQGKNDFEAFF. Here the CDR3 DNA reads TGTGCCAGCTCACCAGGTCTCCGACAGGGTAAGAACGATTTTGAAGCTTTCTTT.

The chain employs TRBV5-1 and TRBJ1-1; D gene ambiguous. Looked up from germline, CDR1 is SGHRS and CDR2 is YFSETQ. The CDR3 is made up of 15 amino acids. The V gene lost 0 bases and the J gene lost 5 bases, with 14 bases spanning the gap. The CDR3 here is CASSLGATIETEAFF. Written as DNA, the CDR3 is TGCGCCAGCAGCTTGGGGGCGACAATAGAAACTGAAGCTTTCTTT.

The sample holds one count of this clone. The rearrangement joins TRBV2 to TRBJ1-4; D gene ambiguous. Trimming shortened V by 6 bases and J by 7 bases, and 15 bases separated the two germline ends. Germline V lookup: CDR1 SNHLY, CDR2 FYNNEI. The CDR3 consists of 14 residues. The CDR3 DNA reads TGTGCCAGCAGCCGGCCGGGGATTGGTGAAAAACTGTTTTTT. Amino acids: CASSRPGIGEKLFF.

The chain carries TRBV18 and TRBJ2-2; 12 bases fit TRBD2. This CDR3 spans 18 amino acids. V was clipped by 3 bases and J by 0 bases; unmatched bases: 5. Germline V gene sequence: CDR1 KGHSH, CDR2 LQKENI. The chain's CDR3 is CASSPLAGGPANTGELFF. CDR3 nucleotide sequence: TGTGCCAGCTCACCCCTAGCGGGGGGGCCCGCGAACACCGGGGAGCTGTTTTTT.

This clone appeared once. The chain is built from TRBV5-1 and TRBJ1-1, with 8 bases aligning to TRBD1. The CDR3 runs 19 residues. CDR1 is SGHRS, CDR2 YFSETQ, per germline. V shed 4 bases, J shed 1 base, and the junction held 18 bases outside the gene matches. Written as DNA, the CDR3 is TGCGCCAGCAGCCTGTGGGAGGGGACAGGACCAGGTAAGAACACTGAAGCTTTCTTT. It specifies CASSLWEGTGPGKNTEAFF.

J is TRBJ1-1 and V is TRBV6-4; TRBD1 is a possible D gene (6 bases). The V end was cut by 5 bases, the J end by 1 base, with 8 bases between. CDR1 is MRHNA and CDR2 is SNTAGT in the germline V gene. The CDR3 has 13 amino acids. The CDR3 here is CASSPQGNTEAFF. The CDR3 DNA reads TGTGCCAGCAGTCCACAGGGGAACACTGAAGCTTTCTTT.

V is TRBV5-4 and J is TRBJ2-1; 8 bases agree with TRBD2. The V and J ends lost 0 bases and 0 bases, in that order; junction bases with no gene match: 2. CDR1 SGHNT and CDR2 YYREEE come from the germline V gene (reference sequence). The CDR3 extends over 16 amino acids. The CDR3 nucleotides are TGTGCCAGCAGCTTGGCCAGCGGGGGCTCCTACAATGAGCAGTTCTTC. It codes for CASSLASGGSYNEQFF.

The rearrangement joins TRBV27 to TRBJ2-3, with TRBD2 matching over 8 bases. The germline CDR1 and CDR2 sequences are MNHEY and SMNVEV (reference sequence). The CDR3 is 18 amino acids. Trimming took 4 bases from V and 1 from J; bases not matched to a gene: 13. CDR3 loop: CASSSPRGGAVGTDTQYF. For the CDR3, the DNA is TGTGCCAGCAGTTCGCCCCGGGGGGGGGCCGTGGGCACAGATACGCAGTATTTT.

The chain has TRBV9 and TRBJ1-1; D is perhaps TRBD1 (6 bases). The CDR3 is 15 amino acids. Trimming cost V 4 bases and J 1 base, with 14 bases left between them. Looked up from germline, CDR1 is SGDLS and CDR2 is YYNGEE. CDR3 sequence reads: CASSHFRDKNTEAFF. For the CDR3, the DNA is TGTGCCAGCAGCCATTTTCGGGACAAGAACACTGAAGCTTTCTTT.

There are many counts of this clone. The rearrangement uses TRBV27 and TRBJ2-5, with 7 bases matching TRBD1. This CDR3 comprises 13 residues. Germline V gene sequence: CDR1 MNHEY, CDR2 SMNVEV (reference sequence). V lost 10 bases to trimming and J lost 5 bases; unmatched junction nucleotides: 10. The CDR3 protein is CATRTGVGETQYF. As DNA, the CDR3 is TGTGCCACTCGAACAGGGGTAGGGGAGACCCAGTACTTC.